Here is one TCR beta chain with its context. Its antigen is unidentified. TCRdb reprocessed the reads via MiXCR and lists one record per CDR3 protein. The table includes some 180,000 distinct CDR3 sequences, about a sixth detected once. V was pared by 1 base and J by 0 bases, with 12 bases between. Looked up from germline, CDR1 is SGHDN and CDR2 is FVKESK. The CDR3 extends over 17 amino acids. This entry comes from a study of T cell repertoires in cytomegalovirus infection. In the study overall: Carrying CMV and the relevant HLA type showed in public TCR beta signatures. Study findings and constraints: Cumulative frequency of public TCR beta families picked out carriers of CMV plus the relevant HLA. There were HLA-C-restricted CMV-specific TCR beta clonotypes dominating the ex vivo response.

The sequence came from a human donor in good health (CMV status not recorded). Some clones in this sample may be carry-over from other donors' samples. The rearrangement uses TRBV14 and TRBJ1-4; D may be TRBD1 (5 bases). Input material: CD8+ T cells from PBMCs. CDR3 residues: CASSQGTSLTTNEKLFF. CDR3 in DNA: TGTGCCAGCAGCCAAGGGACATCATTAACAACTAATGAAAAACTGTTTTTT.